These T cell receptor beta chains were read from a single sample in a study of graft-versus-host responses after intestinal transplantation. The protocol was immunoSEQ multiplex PCR, while the TCRdb copy is restricted to in-frame clones and leaves out a portion. The sample consists of some 90,000 clones, approximately 92% of them appearing once. No antigen is known for these receptors. The sequences come from unstimulated CD8+ T cells sorted from spleen or lymph node cells, collected before intestinal transplant. These receptors came from a human donor who received an intestinal transplant. The CDR3 runs from the conserved cysteine through the conserved F or W. Fields, in order: D gene, clone size, V gene, J gene, CDR3 DNA, CDR3 protein. A D gene is named only where the DNA matches it firmly. For some rows the clone size is stated as once, few or many, or as a class when expanded; others skip it.

TRBD1	-	TRBV6-6	TRBJ1-2	TGTGCCAGCAGTTGGACAGGGGATGGCTACACCTTC	CASSWTGDGYTF
TRBD1	-	TRBV13	TRBJ1-4	TGTGCCAGCAGCTTTGGGCAGGGGGGAAATGAAAAACTGTTTTTT	CASSFGQGGNEKLFF
-	-	TRBV4-3	TRBJ2-6	TGCGCCAGCAGCCAAGAACCAGGCTCTGGGGCCAACGTCCTGACTTTC	CASSQEPGSGANVLTF
-	-	TRBV27	TRBJ2-1	TGTGCCAGCAGTTTAGCATTCGGGAGCTCCTACAATGAGCAGTTCTTC	CASSLAFGSSYNEQFF
-	-	TRBV6-6	TRBJ1-1	TGTGCCAGCAGACCCCTTTCTGGCAACACTGAAGCTTTCTTT	CASRPLSGNTEAFF
-	-	TRBV19	TRBJ2-7	TGTGCCAGTAGGTGGACAGTAAACGCCTACGAGCAGTACTTC	CASRWTVNAYEQYF
-	few	TRBV5-6	TRBJ1-6	TGTGCCAGCAGCTTCCCGAGCTCCTATAATTCACCCCTCCACTTT	CASSFPSSYNSPLHF
TRBD2	once	TRBV6-6	TRBJ2-1	TGTGCCAGCAGTTTCGCGGGAGAATACAATGAGCAGTTCTTC	CASSFAGEYNEQFF
TRBD1	once	TRBV29-1	TRBJ1-2	TGCAGCGTTGAAGACCGAGGACAGGGACGCGGCTACACCTTC	CSVEDRGQGRGYTF
TRBD1	-	TRBV7-9	TRBJ1-2	TGTGCCAGCAGCCCGTGGACAGGGGAAAGCTATGGCTACACCTTC	CASSPWTGESYGYTF
-	-	TRBV4-2	TRBJ2-1	TGTGCCAGCAGCCAAGTAGGGGACTATGAGCAGTTCTTC	CASSQVGDYEQFF
-	-	TRBV7-9	TRBJ2-3	TGTGCCAGCAGCTTGGGGCCAGACGGGACAGATACGCAGTATTTT	CASSLGPDGTDTQYF
-	-	TRBV27	TRBJ1-5	TGTGCCAGCAGCTCTCGGGATTCTCAGCCCCAGCATTTT	CASSSRDSQPQHF
TRBD2	-	TRBV13	TRBJ2-7	TGTGCCAGCAGCTCCGCCGGCGGGAGGTCCCACGAGCAGTACTTC	CASSSAGGRSHEQYF
-	-	TRBV25-1	TRBJ2-2	TGTGCCAGCAGTGAATTAATCTGGAACACCGGGGAGCTGTTTTTT	CASSELIWNTGELFF
-	-	TRBV9	TRBJ1-1	TGTGCCAGCAGCCCTAGTCAGTCGAACACTGAAGCTTTCTTT	CASSPSQSNTEAFF
TRBD2	-	TRBV7-3	TRBJ2-3	TGTGCCAGCAGCTTAATCCGCCGGGGGGGCCGGGATACGCAGTATTTT	CASSLIRRGGRDTQYF
-	once	TRBV15	TRBJ2-1	TGTGCCACCAGCAGAGATCTCAGCGGATCCTACAATGAGCAGTTCTTC	CATSRDLSGSYNEQFF
-	-	TRBV7-9	TRBJ2-5	TGTGCCAGCAGCGACGGACATCGAGAGACCCAGTACTTC	CASSDGHRETQYF
TRBD1	-	TRBV19	TRBJ1-1	TGTGCCACTTCCAGGGGGACGAGCACTGAAGCTTTCTTT	CATSRGTSTEAFF
-	-	TRBV27	TRBJ1-2	TGTGCCAGCAGTTTATCGGCCGGGGTTAACTATGGCTACACCTTC	CASSLSAGVNYGYTF
TRBD1	-	TRBV25-1	TRBJ2-2	TGTGCCAGCAGTGCTCAATCGGGACAGGGGGCTCTCGGGGAGCTGTTTTTT	CASSAQSGQGALGELFF
TRBD2	-	TRBV7-2	TRBJ2-7	TGTGCCAGCAGCTTAGAACTAGCGGGAGGATACGAGCAGTACTTC	CASSLELAGGYEQYF
-	-	TRBV7-6	TRBJ1-1	TGTGCCAGCAGCCCCCAGGAGGGGGAAGCTTTCTTT	CASSPQEGEAFF
TRBD1	-	TRBV6-5	TRBJ2-7	TGTGCCAGCAGTGAATCGCCCAGGGGGTACGAGCAGTACTTC	CASSESPRGYEQYF
TRBD1	-	TRBV19	TRBJ1-1	TGTGCCAGTAGGACAGGGCAGGGAAACACTGAAGCTTTCTTT	CASRTGQGNTEAFF
TRBD2	-	TRBV2	TRBJ2-3	TGTGCCAGCAGTGTTGGGCTAGCGGGGAGTGCGGATACGCAGTATTTT	CASSVGLAGSADTQYF
-	-	TRBV2	TRBJ1-5	TGTGCCAGCAGTGAATCGCGGGCGGACCCGCCCCAGCATTTT	CASSESRADPPQHF
-	-	TRBV27	TRBJ2-1	TGTGCCAGCAGTTACCAGGCAGGTTTCTCCTACAATGAGCAGTTCTTC	CASSYQAGFSYNEQFF
-	-	TRBV5-5	TRBJ1-5	TGTGCCAGCAGCTTGGACGGGGACAATCAGCCCCAGCATTTT	CASSLDGDNQPQHF
TRBD1	-	TRBV27	TRBJ2-5	TGTGCCAGCAGTTTAACCGACAGGGGGCTTGGGGGGACCCAGTACTTC	CASSLTDRGLGGTQYF
-	-	TRBV15	TRBJ1-2	TGTGCCACCAGCAGAGAACAGGGCCCCTATGGCTACACCTTC	CATSREQGPYGYTF
-	-	TRBV5-1	TRBJ2-1	TGCGCCAGCAGCTTGGTCCGGCTAGCGGACAGCTCCTACAATGAGCAGTTCTTC	CASSLVRLADSSYNEQFF
-	-	TRBV5-1	TRBJ1-1	TGCGCCAGCAATTTCCGGGACACCCTTTCTGAAGCTTTCTTT	CASNFRDTLSEAFF
-	-	TRBV27	TRBJ2-7	TGTGCCAGCAGTTTCGGCAGGGACTACGAGCAGTACTTC	CASSFGRDYEQYF
-	once	TRBV4-1	TRBJ2-7	TGCGCCAGCAGCCAACTACGGGGGGCAGTCGACGAGCAGTACTTC	CASSQLRGAVDEQYF
-	-	TRBV27	TRBJ2-7	TGTGCCAGCAGCCCCATTCAGGGTCAAAACGAGCAGTACTTC	CASSPIQGQNEQYF
-	-	TRBV2	TRBJ2-2	TGTGCCAGCAGTGAAATGTTTGTGACTCCCTACACCGGGGAGCTGTTTTTT	CASSEMFVTPYTGELFF
-	-	TRBV6-1	TRBJ2-5	TGTGCCAGCAGTGATATGGGGGGAACCGAGACCCAGTACTTC	CASSDMGGTETQYF
TRBD1	few	TRBV2	TRBJ1-1	TGTGCCAGCAGTGAAGTCGGGACAGTATCGAACACTGAAGCTTTCTTT	CASSEVGTVSNTEAFF
TRBD1	-	TRBV4-2	TRBJ2-7	TGTGCCAGCAGCCAGGACAGGGGCTACGAGCAGTACTTC	CASSQDRGYEQYF
TRBD2	few	TRBV7-6	TRBJ2-1	TGTGCCAGCAGCTCCCCCAGGGGGAGACTAGCGGGAGGGGCGAATGAGCAGTTCTTC	CASSSPRGRLAGGANEQFF
TRBD2	-	TRBV6-5	TRBJ2-1	TGTGCCAGCAGTAGACTAGCGGGAGGGCACCATGAGCAGTTCTTC	CASSRLAGGHHEQFF
-	-	TRBV30	TRBJ1-2	TGTGCCTGGAGGGGGTGGGGAGATGGCTACACCTTC	CAWRGWGDGYTF
-	-	TRBV6-5	TRBJ2-1	TGTGCCAGCAGTTACTCGAGCACAGCTAATGAGCAGTTCTTC	CASSYSSTANEQFF
-	once	TRBV27	TRBJ2-1	TGTGCCAGCAGTTTAGGACAGCAGGTTGAGCAGTTCTTC	CASSLGQQVEQFF
TRBD2	-	TRBV18	TRBJ2-1	TGTGCCAGCTCATCAAGCGGGGGGTTCTACAATGAGCAGTTCTTC	CASSSSGGFYNEQFF
-	-	TRBV21-1	TRBJ2-2	TGTGCCAGCAGCCCCAGGGTCGGGGAGCTGTTTTTT	CASSPRVGELFF
-	-	TRBV30	TRBJ2-7	TGTGCCTGGAGCGAACCAGACTACGAGCAGTACTTC	CAWSEPDYEQYF